This T cell receptor beta chain was found in a study of long-term antiretroviral therapy in people with HIV. At the survey level, the v3.0 immunoSEQ assay was run. Sequencing targeted 40,000-50,000 T-cell genomes per sample. Assay used: immunoSEQ multiplex PCR; TCRdb lists only in-frame clones, some missing. The repertoire consists of tens of thousands of clones, with 88% occurring once and the leading ten covering around 4%. This clone was seen a few times. Germline V gene sequence: CDR1 ENHRY, CDR2 SYGVKD. V shed 0 bases and J shed 4 bases, with 7 bases lying between them. The CDR3 has 13 amino acids.

The source was unsorted PBMCs, collected 0.5 years after starting antiretroviral therapy. The chain carries TRBV10-3 and TRBJ2-7, with TRBD2 as a possible D gene (6 bases). The source of this sequence is a woman aged 18-29 years with HIV. CDR3 region: CAISESGGYEQYF. CDR3 DNA: TGTGCCATCAGTGAGTCGGGAGGATACGAGCAGTACTTC.